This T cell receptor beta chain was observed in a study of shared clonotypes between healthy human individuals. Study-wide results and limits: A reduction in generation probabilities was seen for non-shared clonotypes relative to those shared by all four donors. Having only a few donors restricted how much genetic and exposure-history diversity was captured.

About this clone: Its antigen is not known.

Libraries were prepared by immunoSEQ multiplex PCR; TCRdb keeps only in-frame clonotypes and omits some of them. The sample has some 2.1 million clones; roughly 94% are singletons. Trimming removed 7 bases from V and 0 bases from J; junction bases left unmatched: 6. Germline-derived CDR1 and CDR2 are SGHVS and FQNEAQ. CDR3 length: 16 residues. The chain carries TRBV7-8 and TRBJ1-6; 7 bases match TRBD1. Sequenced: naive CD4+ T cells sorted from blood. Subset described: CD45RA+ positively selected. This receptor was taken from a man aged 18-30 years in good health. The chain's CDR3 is CASTTGQSSYNSPLHF. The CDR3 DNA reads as TGTGCCAGCACCACGGGACAGAGCTCCTATAATTCACCCCTCCACTTT.